This T cell receptor beta chain was captured by sequencing in a study of beta chain features in type 1 diabetes. Study-wide findings and caveats: All four CD4+ subsets of Type 1 diabetes patients contained TCRB CDR3s that were moderately but significantly shorter.

A word on this clone: The target antigen is unknown.

Trimming removed 5 bases at V and 0 bases at J, with 16 bases between. The germline V gene has CDR1 GTSNPN and CDR2 SVGIG (reference sequence). The CDR3 has 15 amino acids. Isolation of CD4+ naive, central memory, regulatory and stem cell-like memory cells was achieved by sorting via CD45RO/CCR7/CD25/CD127/CD95/CD27. Every isolated RNA sample was fully reverse transcribed, so sequencing captured expressed TCRB transcripts. Here immunoSEQ multiplex PCR was the method, and the copy in TCRdb shows in-frame clones only, minus some. The sample shows about 340,000 clones, about 13% of them seen only once. The material sequenced was naive CD4+ T cells from blood. The receptor comes from a young woman with type 1 diabetes. The chain joins TRBV30 to TRBJ1-1; D perhaps matches TRBD1 (6 bases). The CDR3, as DNA: TGTGCCTGGGGTGGTGCAGGGGCTTTGAACACTGAAGCTTTCTTT. It specifies CAWGGAGALNTEAFF.